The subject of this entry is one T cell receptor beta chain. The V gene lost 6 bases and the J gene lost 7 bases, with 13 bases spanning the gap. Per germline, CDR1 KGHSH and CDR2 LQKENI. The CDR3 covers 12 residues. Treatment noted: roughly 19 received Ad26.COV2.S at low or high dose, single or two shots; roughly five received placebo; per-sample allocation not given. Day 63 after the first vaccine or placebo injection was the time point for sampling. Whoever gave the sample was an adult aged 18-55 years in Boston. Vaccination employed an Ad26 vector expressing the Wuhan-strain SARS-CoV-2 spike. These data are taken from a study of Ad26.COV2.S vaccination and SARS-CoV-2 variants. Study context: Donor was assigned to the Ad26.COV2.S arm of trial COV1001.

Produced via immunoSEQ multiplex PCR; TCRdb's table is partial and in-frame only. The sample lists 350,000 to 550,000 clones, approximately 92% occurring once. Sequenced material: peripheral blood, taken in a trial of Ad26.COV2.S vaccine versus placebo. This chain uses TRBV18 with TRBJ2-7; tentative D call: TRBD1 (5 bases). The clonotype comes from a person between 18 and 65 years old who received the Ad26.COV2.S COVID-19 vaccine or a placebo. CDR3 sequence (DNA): TGTGCCAGCTCTCCCAGGGCGGATGAGCAGTACTTC. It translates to CASSPRADEQYF. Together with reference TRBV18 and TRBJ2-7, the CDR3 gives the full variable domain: NAGVMQNPRHLVRRRGQEARLRCSPMKGHSHVYWYRQLPEEGLKFMVYLQKENIIDESGMPKERFSAEFPKEGPSILRIQQVVRGDSAAYFCASSPRADEQYFGPGTRLTVT.